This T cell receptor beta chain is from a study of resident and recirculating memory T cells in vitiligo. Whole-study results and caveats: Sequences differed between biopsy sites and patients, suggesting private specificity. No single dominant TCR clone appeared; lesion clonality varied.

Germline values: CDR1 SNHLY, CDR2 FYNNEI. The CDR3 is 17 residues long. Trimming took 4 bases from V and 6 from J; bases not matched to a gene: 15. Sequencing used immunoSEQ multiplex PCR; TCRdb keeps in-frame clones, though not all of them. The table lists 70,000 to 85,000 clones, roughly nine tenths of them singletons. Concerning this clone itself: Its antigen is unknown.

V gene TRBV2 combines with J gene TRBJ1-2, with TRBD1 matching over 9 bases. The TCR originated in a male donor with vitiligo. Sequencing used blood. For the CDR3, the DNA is TGTGCCAGCAGTGCTGCGAGGGGACAGGGTGGTTCGGATGGCTACACCTTC. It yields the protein CASSAARGQGGSDGYTF. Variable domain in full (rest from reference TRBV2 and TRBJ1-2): EPEVTQTPSHQVTQMGQEVILRCVPISNHLYFYWYRQILGQKVEFLVSFYNNEISEKSEIFDDQFSVERPDGSNFTLKIRSTKLEDSAMYFCASSAARGQGGSDGYTFGSGTRLTVV.